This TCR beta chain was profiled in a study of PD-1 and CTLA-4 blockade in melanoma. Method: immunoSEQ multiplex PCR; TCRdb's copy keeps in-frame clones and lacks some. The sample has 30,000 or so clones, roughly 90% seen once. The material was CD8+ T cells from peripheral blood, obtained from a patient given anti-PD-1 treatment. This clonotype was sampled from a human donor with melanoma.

The chain's CDR3 is CASSPPGESYEQYF. The DNA of the CDR3 is TGTGCCAGCTCACCACCGGGGGAATCCTACGAGCAGTACTTC. The chain is built from TRBV18 and TRBJ2-7, with D perhaps matching TRBD1 or TRBD2 (5 bases each). The V end lost 0 bases, the J end lost 1 base, and 7 bases lay between the germline ends. Germline assignment: CDR1 KGHSH and CDR2 LQKENI. This CDR3 comprises 14 residues.